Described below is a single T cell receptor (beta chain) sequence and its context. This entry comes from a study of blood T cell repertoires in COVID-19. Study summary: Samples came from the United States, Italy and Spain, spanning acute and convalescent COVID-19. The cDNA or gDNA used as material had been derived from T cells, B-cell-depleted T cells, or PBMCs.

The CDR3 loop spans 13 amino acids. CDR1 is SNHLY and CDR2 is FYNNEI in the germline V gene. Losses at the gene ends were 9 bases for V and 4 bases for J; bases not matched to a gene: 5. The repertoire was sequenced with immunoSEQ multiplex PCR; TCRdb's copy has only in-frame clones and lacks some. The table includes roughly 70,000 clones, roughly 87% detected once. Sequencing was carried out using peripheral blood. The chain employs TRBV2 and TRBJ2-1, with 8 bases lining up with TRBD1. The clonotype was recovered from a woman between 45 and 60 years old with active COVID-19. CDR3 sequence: CARGQGPYNEQFF. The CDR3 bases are TGTGCCAGAGGACAGGGCCCATACAATGAGCAGTTCTTC. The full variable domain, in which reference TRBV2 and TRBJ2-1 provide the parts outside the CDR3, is EPEVTQTPSHQVTQMGQEVILRCVPISNHLYFYWYRQILGQKVEFLVSFYNNEISEKSEIFDDQFSVERPDGSNFTLKIRSTKLEDSAMYFCARGQGPYNEQFFGPGTRLTVL.